The 29 T cell receptor beta chains reported below all come from one sample, sequenced in a study of T cells after yellow fever vaccination. TCRdb re-analysed the 5' RACE reads in MiXCR, keeping a single row per CDR3 protein. The table has 400,000 to 450,000 distinct CDR3 sequences, around 20% seen once. The source was PBMCs, collected before the yellow fever booster vaccination. The receptors here all came from a man between 18 and 35 years old who received the YFV17D yellow fever vaccine.

This chain joins TRBV3-1 and TRBJ2-1; 7 bases are shared with TRBD2. V was pared by 1 base and J by 9 bases, with 3 bases of the junction left unmatched. Germline V gene lookup returns CDR1 LGHDT and CDR2 YNNKEL (reference sequence). This CDR3 contains 13 residues. CDR3 nucleotide sequence: TGTGCCAGCAGCCAAGCGGGGGGACTTGAGCAGTTCTTC. This translates into CASSQAGGLEQFF.

This clonotype appeared a few times. The chain's CDR3 is CASSQEEAGTSGYTF. In nucleotides, the CDR3 is TGCGCCAGCAGCCAAGAGGAGGCAGGGACCAGTGGCTACACCTTC. The chain joins TRBV4-3 to TRBJ1-2; a weak D match, TRBD1 (5 bases). V lost 0 bases and J lost 7, with 15 bases in between. Looked up from germline, CDR1 is LGHNA and CDR2 is YSLEER. The CDR3 extends over 15 amino acids.

This chain joins TRBV27 and TRBJ1-6; D unclear. The V end was cut by 4 bases, the J end by 5 bases, with 9 bases between. Germline-derived CDR1 and CDR2 are MNHEY and SMNVEV (reference sequence). The CDR3 extends over 14 amino acids. The CDR3, as DNA: TGTGCCAGCAGTTCCCAGGACCATAATTCACCCCTCCACTTT. It codes for CASSSQDHNSPLHF.

This clonotype was recorded many times. The gene calls are TRBV20-1 and TRBJ2-3, with D perhaps TRBD2 (7 bases). The CDR3 is 19 residues long. The V gene's germline CDR1 is DFQATT and CDR2 SNEGSKA (reference sequence). The V gene lost 0 bases and the J gene lost 2 bases, with 24 bases spanning the gap. The CDR3 region is CSAREADGGPTLITDTQYF. Here the CDR3 DNA reads TGCAGTGCTAGAGAGGCGGACGGGGGGCCTACCCTTATCACAGATACGCAGTATTTT.

The sample holds a few counts of this clonotype. DNA of the CDR3: TGTGCCAGCAGCTTCGCGGGGGACGGAGATACGCAGTATTTT. This sequence encodes CASSFAGDGDTQYF. V usage is TRBV7-6 and J usage is TRBJ2-3, with 7 positions matching TRBD2. Germline V gene data show CDR1 as SGHVS and CDR2 as FNYEAQ. This CDR3 is 14 amino acids long. With V trimmed by 3 bases and J by 5 bases, 5 bases remained unmatched.

This clonotype came up a few times. This chain connects TRBV5-1 to TRBJ2-3; 8 bases are a match to TRBD2. This CDR3 comprises 15 residues. CDR1 SGHRS and CDR2 YFSETQ come from the germline V gene. After removal of 7 bases from V and 2 bases from J, the junction contained 9 bases not matched to a gene. CDR3 sequence reads: CASASLAGHTDTQYF. The CDR3 DNA follows: TGCGCCAGCGCAAGCCTAGCGGGCCACACAGATACGCAGTATTTT.

This clonotype appeared a few times. The chain combines TRBV2 with TRBJ2-2; D may match TRBD1 or TRBD2 (6 bases each). The CDR3 consists of 15 residues. The V and J ends lost 4 bases and 6 bases respectively, with 15 bases between them. CDR1 is SNHLY and CDR2 is FYNNEI in the germline V gene. The CDR3 bases are TGTGCCAGCAGTGCCGAGGGGGGCTGGGCCGGGGAGCTGTTTTTT. It yields the protein CASSAEGGWAGELFF.

The genes are TRBV9 and TRBJ2-3; 7 bases map to TRBD1. CDR1 and CDR2 (germline): SGDLS, YYNGEE. The CDR3 covers 13 residues. J was trimmed by 0 bases and V by 6 bases; bases with no gene match: 1. CDR3 sequence: CASKDRSTDTQYF. CDR3 bases: TGTGCCAGCAAGGACAGGAGCACAGATACGCAGTATTTT.

The chain employs TRBV4-1 and TRBJ2-1; 12 bases align to TRBD2. Germline trimming cut 2 bases from V and 1 base from J; bases unmatched to any gene: 3. This CDR3 has 17 residues. Germline values: CDR1 MGHRA, CDR2 YSYEKL. This chain's CDR3 is CASSQLTSGGSYNEQFF. The CDR3 nucleotides read TGCGCCAGCAGCCAACTCACTAGCGGGGGGTCCTACAATGAGCAGTTCTTC.

This clonotype occurred a few times. The V gene is TRBV10-3, the J gene TRBJ2-7, with D possibly being TRBD2 (5 bases). The CDR3 runs 12 residues. Germline loops: CDR1 ENHRY, CDR2 SYGVKD. Trimming took off 1 base at V and 5 bases at J, with 6 bases between the two ends. The CDR3 DNA is TGTGCCATCAGTGAGTTGGAGGACGAGCAGTACTTC. It encodes CAISELEDEQYF.

This clonotype has only a few counts. This sequence joins TRBV7-2 and TRBJ1-3; D possibly corresponds to TRBD1 (6 bases). The germline CDR1 and CDR2 sequences are SGHTA and FQGNSA. Trimming left V 5 bases short and J 0 bases short, with 14 bases between. This CDR3 is 16 amino acids long. CDR3 nucleotide sequence: TGTGCCAGCAGCGGGACGGGGGCATACTCTGGAAACACCATATATTTT. Translation: CASSGTGAYSGNTIYF.

This clonotype was observed a few times. The chain uses TRBV7-8 and TRBJ2-5; D remains ambiguous. CDR1 and CDR2 (germline): SGHVS, FQNEAQ. Deletions cut 4 bases from V and 3 bases from J, with 9 bases between. The CDR3 covers 13 residues. The DNA of the CDR3 is TGTGCCAGCAGCTCCAGACTGAAAGAGACCCAGTACTTC. Translated: CASSSRLKETQYF.

In its sample, this clonotype was seen a few times. The chain employs TRBV12-3 or TRBV12-4 and TRBJ1-2; 8 bases agree with TRBD1. V lost 7 bases, J lost 3 bases, and 7 bases stayed unmatched. The CDR3 length is 14 residues. The CDR3 nucleotides are TGTGCCAGCACCTCCAGGGGGCCCCACTATGGCTACACCTTC. This gives the protein CASTSRGPHYGYTF.

This clonotype turned up a few times. The V and J genes are TRBV9 and TRBJ2-2; possible D gene TRBD2, 5 bases. Germline lookup yields CDR1 SGDLS and CDR2 YYNGEE. This CDR3 region has 15 residues. Trimming left V 4 bases short and J 5 bases short, with 15 bases between. The CDR3 loop reads CASSKRRGTTGELFF. CDR3 nucleotides: TGTGCCAGCAGCAAACGCCGGGGAACGACCGGGGAGCTGTTTTTT.

This clonotype appeared a few times. This rearrangement joins TRBV4-3 to TRBJ2-5; the D gene is possibly TRBD1 (6 bases). From germline, CDR1 is LGHNA and CDR2 YSLEER. The V and J ends lost 1 base and 4 bases respectively, with 10 bases between them. This CDR3 spans 14 amino acids. CDR3 DNA: TGCGCCAGCAGCCAAGGGTCCAGGGGAGAGACCCAGTACTTC. It yields the protein CASSQGSRGETQYF.

This clonotype was observed a handful of times. This sequence joins TRBV9 and TRBJ2-2; D might be TRBD2 (5 bases). Per germline, CDR1 SGDLS and CDR2 YYNGEE. This CDR3 region has 13 residues. Trimming left V 5 bases short and J 4 bases short, with 9 bases between. CDR3 region: CASRPEGTGELFF. CDR3 bases: TGTGCCAGCAGGCCTGAGGGCACCGGGGAGCTGTTTTTT.

V and J are TRBV23-1 and TRBJ1-2, with D unclear. TRBV23-1 is noted as an ORF with a role that remains uncertain. This CDR3 has 15 residues. V dropped 5 bases and J dropped 2 bases, with 15 bases sitting between them. CDR3 loop: CASSTNEAYNYGYTF. CDR3 DNA sequence: TGCGCCAGCAGTACGAATGAAGCGTACAACTATGGCTACACCTTC.

V and J are TRBV7-2 and TRBJ1-4, with D tentatively TRBD1 (6 bases). The ends were cut back, 1 base at V and 11 bases at J, with 11 bases in the middle. CDR3 length: 13 amino acids. The V gene's germline CDR1 is SGHTA and CDR2 FQGNSA. CDR3 sequence (DNA): TGTGCCAGCAGCTTAGACCAGGGGACCAAACTGTTTTTT. Its translation: CASSLDQGTKLFF. Together with reference TRBV7-2 and TRBJ1-4, the CDR3 gives the full variable domain: GAGVSQSPSNKVTEKGKDVELRCDPISGHTALYWYRQSLGQGLEFLIYFQGNSAPDKSGLPSDRFSAERTGGSVSTLTIQRTQQEDSAVYLCASSLDQGTKLFFGSGTQLSVL.

V and J are TRBV7-3 and TRBJ2-7; D tentatively fits TRBD1 or TRBD2 (5 bases each). Per germline, CDR1 SGHTA and CDR2 FQGTGA. The germline V and J ends were trimmed by 2 bases and 6 bases, with 11 bases remaining between them. The CDR3 contains 13 residues. The CDR3 bases are TGTGCCAGCAGCTTATTCCCAGGGAGCGAGCAGTACGTC. It is translated as CASSLFPGSEQYV.

The sample holds a few counts of this clonotype. Here the CDR3 DNA reads TGTGCCAGGTCGCAGGGAGGAAATGGCTACACCTTC. Residues: CARSQGGNGYTF. V and J are TRBV7-6 and TRBJ1-2, with D perhaps matching TRBD1 (5 bases). The CDR3 consists of 12 residues. Trimming left V 9 bases short and J 6 bases short, with 14 bases between. CDR1 is SGHVS, CDR2 FNYEAQ, per germline. The full variable domain, with the rest looked up from reference TRBV7-6 and TRBJ1-2, is GAGVSQSPRYKVTKRGQDVALRCDPISGHVSLYWYRQALGQGPEFLTYFNYEAQQDKSGLPNDRFSAERPEGSISTLTIQRTEQRDSAMYRCARSQGGNGYTFGSGTRLTVV.

This clonotype was observed a handful of times. The chain couples TRBV7-3 to TRBJ2-1; the D is unclear. The germline CDR1 and CDR2 sequences are SGHTA and FQGTGA. The CDR3 has 15 amino acids. Trimming cost V 2 bases and J 0 bases, with 8 bases left between them. This CDR3 reads CASSLLQSSYNEQFF. DNA for the CDR3: TGTGCCAGCAGCTTACTCCAAAGCTCCTACAATGAGCAGTTCTTC.

This clonotype occurred a few times. The chain links TRBV7-2 to TRBJ1-5; D is undetermined. The V end lost 5 bases, the J end lost 5 bases, and 10 bases lay between the germline ends. The CDR3 runs to 13 residues. Germline V gene lookup returns CDR1 SGHTA and CDR2 FQGNSA. CDR3 sequence (DNA): TGTGCCAGCAGCAATCGAAGGGATCAGCCCCAGCATTTT. Translation: CASSNRRDQPQHF.

In its sample, this clonotype was seen a few times. V and J are TRBV10-1 and TRBJ2-5; D may be TRBD1 or TRBD2 (5 bases each). CDR1 and CDR2 from the germline V gene are WNHNN and SYGVQD (reference sequence). CDR3 length equals 18 residues. V was shortened by 4 bases and J by 0 bases, with 21 bases between the two germline ends. The CDR3 reads CASSGDGTKPTDQETQYF. CDR3 coding DNA: TGCGCCAGCAGTGGGGATGGGACGAAGCCCACCGACCAAGAGACCCAGTACTTC.

The chain combines TRBV7-9 with TRBJ1-1; 10 bases fit TRBD1. Germline V CDR1 and CDR2: SEHNR, FQNEAQ (reference sequence). Trimming removed 3 bases from V and 4 bases from J; junction bases left unmatched: 5. The CDR3 has 15 residues. The CDR3: CASSFGDRGLTEAFF. In nucleotides, the CDR3 is TGTGCCAGCAGCTTCGGGGACAGGGGCCTCACTGAAGCTTTCTTT.

This chain uses TRBV18 with TRBJ2-3; possibly TRBD1 or TRBD2 for D (5 bases each). Germline V gene data show CDR1 as KGHSH and CDR2 as LQKENI. CDR3 length equals 13 residues. The V and J ends lost 6 bases and 6 bases respectively, with 13 bases between them. The CDR3 sequence is CASSPNGADTQYF. CDR3 nucleotide sequence: TGTGCCAGCTCCCCCAACGGGGCGGATACGCAGTATTTT.

V and J are TRBV7-2 and TRBJ2-3; a weak D match, TRBD2 (7 bases). V was trimmed by 5 bases and J by 5 bases, leaving 14 bases between them. Germline assignment: CDR1 SGHTA and CDR2 FQGNSA. The length of the CDR3 is 14 residues. CDR3 in DNA: TGTGCCAGCAGCCCTGGGGGGGCTAGAGATACGCAGTATTTT. Its protein is CASSPGGARDTQYF.

CDR3 coding DNA: TGCAGTGCTAGAGAGCTGGGACTTCCCACAGATACGCAGTATTTT. This encodes CSARELGLPTDTQYF. The chain is built from TRBV20-1 and TRBJ2-3; D possibly corresponds to TRBD2 (6 bases). Trimming removed 0 bases at V and 2 bases at J, with 12 bases between. Germline V gene sequence: CDR1 DFQATT, CDR2 SNEGSKA (reference sequence). The CDR3 loop spans 15 amino acids.

The chain joins TRBV29-1 to TRBJ2-5; 7 bases are shared with TRBD1. The ends lost 8 bases at V and 0 bases at J; junction bases unmatched: 12. CDR3 length: 15 amino acids. Germline lookup yields CDR1 SQVTM and CDR2 ANQGSEA. This chain's CDR3 is CSLLVDRANQETQYF. Written as DNA, the CDR3 is TGCAGCCTTCTAGTCGACAGGGCCAACCAAGAGACCCAGTACTTC. Looking up the rest from reference TRBV29-1 and TRBJ2-5 gives the full variable domain: SAVISQKPSRDICQRGTSLTIQCQVDSQVTMMFWYRQQPGQSLTLIATANQGSEATYESGFVIDKFPISRPNLTFSTLTVSNMSPEDSSIYLCSLLVDRANQETQYFGPGTRLLVL.

This clonotype was found a few times. V is TRBV6-5 and J is TRBJ1-2; D is unclear. CDR1 is MNHEY, CDR2 SVGAGI, per germline. Trimming took 6 bases from V and 4 from J, leaving 15 bases between them. CDR3 size: 14 residues. CDR3 amino acids: CASRAGGPGYGYTF. The CDR3 coding sequence is TGTGCCAGCAGGGCCGGAGGGCCGGGCTATGGCTACACCTTC.